Below are 23 T cell receptor beta chains sequenced from a single sample in a study of cytomegalovirus exposure and HLA in healthy donors. Vbeta (60) and Jbeta (13) primers were used in the PCR. Produced via immunoSEQ multiplex PCR; TCRdb's table is partial and in-frame only. The profile shows about 160,000 clones, under 85% of them singletons. The sequenced sample was PBMCs. These TCRs come from a man aged 45-60 years in good health and CMV-seropositive.

The chain uses TRBV5-1 and TRBJ2-3, with 10 nucleotides matching TRBD2. This CDR3 contains 18 residues. Germline values: CDR1 SGHRS, CDR2 YFSETQ. V lost 2 bases and J lost 0; bases outside the gene matches: 9. The CDR3 DNA follows: TGCGCCAGCAGCTTTGGGCTAGCGGGAGTCGGTAGCACAGATACGCAGTATTTT. Encoded protein: CASSFGLAGVGSTDTQYF.

The V and J genes are TRBV15 and TRBJ1-1; the D is unclear. V lost 0 bases and J 1 base, leaving 6 bases between the germline ends. This CDR3 spans 14 amino acids. The germline V gene has CDR1 LNHNV and CDR2 YYDKDF (reference sequence). CDR3 nucleotide sequence: TGTGCCACCAGCAGAGATGTCGGGAACACTGAAGCTTTCTTT. This codes for CATSRDVGNTEAFF.

This rearrangement joins TRBV7-3 to TRBJ2-1; 9 nucleotides line up with TRBD1. This CDR3 is 14 amino acids long. V was clipped by 3 bases and J by 4 bases; unmatched bases: 1. CDR1 SGHTA and CDR2 FQGTGA come from the germline V gene. CDR3 residues: CASSFGTGYNEQFF. The CDR3 coding sequence is TGTGCCAGCAGCTTCGGGACAGGGTACAATGAGCAGTTCTTC.

The chain has TRBV5-6 and TRBJ2-7; TRBD2 aligns across 12 bases. This CDR3 comprises 15 residues. The germline V gene encodes CDR1 SGHDT and CDR2 YYEEEE. The junction had 2 bases not matched to a gene; V was cut back by 0 bases and J by 4 bases. The CDR3 DNA sequence: TGTGCCAGCAGCTTGGGGGGGACTAGCGGGTACGAGCAGTACTTC. It specifies CASSLGGTSGYEQYF.

The gene calls are TRBV19 and TRBJ1-5, with 7 positions matching TRBD1. Trimming took 0 bases from V and 3 from J; bases not matched to a gene: 2. Looked up from germline, CDR1 is LNHDA and CDR2 is SQIVND (reference sequence). The CDR3 has 15 amino acids. The CDR3 bases are TGTGCCAGTAGTATAGAACAGGGGTTCAATCAGCCCCAGCATTTT. This gives the protein CASSIEQGFNQPQHF.

V gene TRBV30 combines with J gene TRBJ2-3; weak D call: TRBD2 (6 bases). This CDR3 region has 13 residues. The germline CDR1 and CDR2 sequences are GTSNPN and SVGIG (reference sequence). Between the trimmed V and J ends, which lost 2 bases and 3 bases, there was a span of 9 bases. The CDR3 region is CAWSTGGTDTQYF. CDR3 DNA sequence: TGTGCCTGGAGTACCGGGGGAACAGATACGCAGTATTTT.

As concerns this clone: Other DNA sequences in the sample encode the same CDR3. This chain links TRBV7-3 with TRBJ2-1; TRBD2 matches 12 bases. Looked up from germline, CDR1 is SGHTA and CDR2 is FQGTGA. The CDR3 extends over 16 amino acids. Germline trimming cut 6 bases from V and 9 bases from J; bases unmatched to any gene: 12. The CDR3 loop reads CASSPLASGGATEQFF. Written as DNA, the CDR3 is TGTGCCAGCAGTCCCCTCGCTAGCGGGGGGGCCACTGAGCAGTTCTTC.

This chain uses TRBV5-4 with TRBJ2-5, with 9 bases fitting TRBD1. Germline V gene data show CDR1 as SGHNT and CDR2 as YYREEE (reference sequence). The CDR3 extends over 14 amino acids. V shed 1 base and J 4 bases; nucleotides not matched to a gene: 2. CDR3 DNA: TGTGCCAGCAGCTTGCCGACAGGGGGAGAGACCCAGTACTTC. This codes for CASSLPTGGETQYF.

The rearrangement links TRBV19 to TRBJ2-1, with D perhaps matching TRBD2 (6 bases). Germline lookup yields CDR1 LNHDA and CDR2 SQIVND (reference sequence). V was shortened by 6 bases and J by 10 bases, with 16 bases between the two germline ends. The CDR3 contains 13 residues. The CDR3, as DNA: TGTGCCAGTAGCCAGTGGACTAATCGGGAGCAGTTCTTC. It yields the protein CASSQWTNREQFF.

The V call is TRBV27, the J call TRBJ2-3; 14 bases agree with TRBD2. Trimming took 4 bases from V and 1 from J; bases not matched to a gene: 13. Germline V gives CDR1 MNHEY, CDR2 SMNVEV (reference sequence). The CDR3 has 20 residues. This CDR3 is CASSSHPLTSGRARTDTQYF. The CDR3 DNA reads TGTGCCAGCAGTTCCCACCCCCTGACTAGCGGGAGGGCCCGCACAGATACGCAGTATTTT.

CDR3 residues: CATARAPRGHEQYF. CDR3 DNA: TGTGCCACGGCCCGGGCCCCGCGGGGACACGAGCAGTACTTC. The chain recombines TRBV6-5 with TRBJ2-7; D may be TRBD2 (6 bases). The CDR3 has 14 residues. V lost 10 bases and J 5 bases, leaving 21 bases between the germline ends. Germline CDR1 is MNHEY and CDR2 is SVGAGI.

Concerning this clone itself: Germline is not matched at one junction end, which may reflect a read error. This sequence joins TRBV6-5 and TRBJ2-1; 7 bases fit TRBD2. The CDR3 is made up of 15 amino acids. The germline V gene has CDR1 MNHEY and CDR2 SVGAGI. The CDR3 spells CVSSYSGLKSDEQFF. The CDR3 DNA follows: TGTGTCAGCAGTTACTCGGGACTAAAATCCGATGAGCAGTTCTTC.

The CDR3 sequence is CASSSRPGTFYNEQFF. The CDR3 nucleotides read TGTGCCAGCAGCAGCCGTCCCGGGACATTTTACAATGAGCAGTTCTTC. This chain joins TRBV21-1 and TRBJ2-1; the table's D call, TRBD1, was not checked against the DNA. TRBV21-1 is labeled a pseudogene. This CDR3 region has 16 residues.

The V gene is TRBV28, the J gene TRBJ1-4; 10 bases are a match to TRBD1. In germline, CDR1 is MDHEN, CDR2 SYDVKM. This CDR3 spans 14 amino acids. V trimming: 4 bases; J trimming: 10 bases; junction bases outside the gene matches: 6. CDR3 in DNA: TGTGCCAGCAGTTCGAGACGGACAGGGGGAAAACTGTTTTTT. It yields the protein CASSSRRTGGKLFF.

The chain links TRBV28 to TRBJ1-2; TRBD1 aligns across 7 bases. The CDR3 length is 12 residues. V lost 6 bases to trimming and J lost 5 bases; unmatched junction nucleotides: 3. CDR1 is MDHEN and CDR2 is SYDVKM in the germline V gene. DNA for the CDR3: TGTGCCAGCAGCACGACAGGGTATGGCTACACCTTC. It encodes CASSTTGYGYTF.

This chain's CDR3 is CASSPIDRAYEQYF. DNA of the CDR3: TGTGCCAGCAGTCCTATTGACAGGGCCTACGAGCAGTACTTC. The chain combines TRBV28 with TRBJ2-5; 7 nucleotides line up with TRBD1. The closer fit of TRBJ2-7 to the DNA end suggests the J call may be wrong. The germline CDR1 and CDR2 sequences are MDHEN and SYDVKM. This CDR3 is 14 amino acids long.

This chain links TRBV30 with TRBJ1-2, with 7 nucleotides matching TRBD1. The CDR3 loop spans 14 amino acids. V was clipped by 1 base and J by 5 bases; unmatched bases: 7. Germline loops: CDR1 GTSNPN, CDR2 SVGIG (reference sequence). CDR3 residues: CAWSARDRGYGYTF. For the CDR3, the DNA is TGTGCCTGGAGTGCCCGGGACAGAGGGTATGGCTACACCTTC.

This clone is a singleton in its sample. This chain connects TRBV11-3 to TRBJ1-1; TRBD1 agrees at 7 bases. The CDR3 extends over 13 amino acids. V lost 5 bases to trimming and J lost 8 bases; unmatched junction nucleotides: 8. Germline CDR1 and CDR2: SGHNT and YENEEA. This chain's CDR3 is CASSPWTGGEAFF. CDR3 nucleotides: TGTGCCAGCAGCCCCTGGACAGGCGGGGAAGCTTTCTTT.

The J gene is TRBJ1-2, the V gene TRBV10-2, with 7 bases identical to TRBD1. The CDR3 spans 12 residues. The J segment lost 8 bases and the V segment lost 6 bases, leaving 6 bases of the junction unmatched. The germline V gene has CDR1 WSHSY and CDR2 SAAADI. CDR3 protein: CASSPTGIGYTF. The CDR3 coding sequence is TGCGCCAGCAGCCCGACAGGGATCGGCTACACCTTC.

This clone has a handful of counts. The rearrangement uses TRBV5-4 and TRBJ2-2; 9 nucleotides match TRBD1. Trimming at V came to 3 bases and at J to 7 bases, leaving 4 bases not matched to a gene. CDR3 size: 14 residues. CDR1 is SGHNT, CDR2 YYREEE, per germline (reference sequence). The CDR3 DNA reads as TGTGCCAGCAGCTGGGGACAGGGTAACGGGGAGCTGTTTTTT. It specifies CASSWGQGNGELFF.

The chain combines TRBV15 with TRBJ2-7, with TRBD2 as a possible D gene (6 bases). The germline CDR1 and CDR2 sequences are LNHNV and YYDKDF (reference sequence). The CDR3 has 14 amino acids. Trimming took 5 bases from V and 2 from J, leaving 13 bases between them. In nucleotides, the CDR3 is TGTGCCACCAGCCGGGGGAATTCGCCCTACGAGCAGTACTTC. Its protein product is CATSRGNSPYEQYF.

The CDR3 here is CASMGGGLGEEADTQYF. The CDR3 nucleotides read TGTGCCAGCATGGGCGGGGGGCTGGGGGAGGAGGCAGATACGCAGTATTTT. The chain employs TRBV21-1 and TRBJ2-3; TRBD2, as called in the table, went unchecked against the DNA. TRBV21-1 is tagged as a pseudogene. CDR3 length equals 17 residues.

The rearrangement uses TRBV18 and TRBJ2-5, with TRBD2 matching over 7 bases. Germline loops: CDR1 KGHSH, CDR2 LQKENI. CDR3 length: 14 amino acids. V was clipped by 3 bases and J by 4 bases; unmatched bases: 5. The chain's CDR3 is CASSPIGEGETQYF. CDR3 nucleotides: TGTGCCAGCTCACCGATCGGGGAGGGAGAGACCCAGTACTTC.